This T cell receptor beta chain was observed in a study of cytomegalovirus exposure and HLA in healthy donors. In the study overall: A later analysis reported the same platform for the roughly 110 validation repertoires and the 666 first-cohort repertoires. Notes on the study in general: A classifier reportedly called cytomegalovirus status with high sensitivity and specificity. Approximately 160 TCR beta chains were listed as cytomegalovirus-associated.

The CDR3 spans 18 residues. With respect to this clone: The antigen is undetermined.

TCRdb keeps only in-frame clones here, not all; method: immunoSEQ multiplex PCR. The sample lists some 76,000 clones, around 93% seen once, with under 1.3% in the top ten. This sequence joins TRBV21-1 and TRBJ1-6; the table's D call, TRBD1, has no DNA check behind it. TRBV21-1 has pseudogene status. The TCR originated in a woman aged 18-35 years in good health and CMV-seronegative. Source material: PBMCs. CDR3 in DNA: TGTGCCAGCAGCAAAGCGGACACTCTGTCCGTACTCAATTCACCCCTCCACTTT. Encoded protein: CASSKADTLSVLNSPLHF.